Reported below is one TCR beta chain. This sample is part of a study of T cell changes during pregnancy in multiple sclerosis. TCRdb's table, derived via immunoSEQ multiplex PCR, lists solely in-frame clones and lacks some. Here the sample spans about 41,000 clones, about 94% being singletons. This CDR3 is built from 16 residues. The germline V gene encodes CDR1 LNHDA and CDR2 SQIVND (reference sequence). Trimming took 0 bases from V and 4 from J, leaving 15 bases between them. The receptor's source is a female donor with multiple sclerosis, enrolled in a pregnancy study. The chain combines TRBV19 with TRBJ1-1; maybe TRBD1 (6 bases). The material was CD8+ T cells from peripheral blood mononuclear cells, obtained in the third trimester of pregnancy. This CDR3 is CASSIDSLRGGTEAFF. CDR3 nucleotide sequence: TGTGCCAGTAGTATAGATTCCCTCAGGGGTGGCACTGAAGCTTTCTTT.